These 3 T cell receptor beta chains share one sample of origin, sequenced in a study of T cells after yellow fever vaccination. MiXCR, run by TCRdb on the 5' RACE reads, gives a single entry per CDR3 protein. Here the sample spans some 390,000 distinct CDR3 sequences, roughly 6.1% being singletons. The source material was PBMCs, sampled 5 days after the yellow fever booster vaccination. The receptors were sampled from a young man who received the YFV17D yellow fever vaccine.

J is TRBJ2-3 and V is TRBV7-2; 10 bases line up with TRBD2. The CDR3 is 16 amino acids. V shed 5 bases, J shed 3 bases, and the junction held 8 bases outside the gene matches. Germline CDR1 reads SGHTA; CDR2 reads FQGNSA. The CDR3 here is CASSKLAGHRTDTQYF. The CDR3 DNA sequence: TGTGCCAGCAGCAAACTAGCGGGACATCGAACAGATACGCAGTATTTT.

This clonotype showed up just a few times. The chain combines TRBV20-1 with TRBJ1-2, with 9 bases aligning to TRBD1. Unmatched junction bases numbered 9, after V lost 5 bases and J lost 2 bases. From germline, CDR1 is DFQATT and CDR2 SNEGSKA (reference sequence). The CDR3 totals 15 residues. The CDR3 is CSAAPWTGANYGYTF. CDR3 in DNA: TGCAGTGCTGCGCCCTGGACAGGGGCAAACTATGGCTACACCTTC.

This rearrangement joins TRBV5-1 to TRBJ2-1; 7 bases map to TRBD2. The CDR3 is 15 residues long. V dropped 4 bases and J dropped 8; count of bases not matched to a gene: 12. Per the germline V gene, CDR1 is SGHRS and CDR2 is YFSETQ. The DNA of the CDR3 is TGCGCCAGCAGCACGGGCGGGAGTAATCTCTATGAGCAGTTCTTC. Translating it yields CASSTGGSNLYEQFF.